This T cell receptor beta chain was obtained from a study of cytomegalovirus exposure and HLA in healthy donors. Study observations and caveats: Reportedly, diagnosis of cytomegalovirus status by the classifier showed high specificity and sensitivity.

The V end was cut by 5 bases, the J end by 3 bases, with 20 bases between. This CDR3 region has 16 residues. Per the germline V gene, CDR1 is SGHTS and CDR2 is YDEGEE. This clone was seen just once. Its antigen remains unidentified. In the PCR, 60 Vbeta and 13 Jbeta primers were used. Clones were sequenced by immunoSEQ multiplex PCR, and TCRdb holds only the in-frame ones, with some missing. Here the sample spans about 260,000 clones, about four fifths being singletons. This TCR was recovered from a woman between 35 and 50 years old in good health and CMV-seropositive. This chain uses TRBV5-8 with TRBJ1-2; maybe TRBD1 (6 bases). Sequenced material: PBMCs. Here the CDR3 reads CASSYNTGSGDYGYTF. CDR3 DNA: TGTGCCAGCAGTTATAACACAGGGTCAGGGGACTATGGCTACACCTTC. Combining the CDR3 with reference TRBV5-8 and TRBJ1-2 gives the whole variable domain EAGVTQSPTHLIKTRGQQATLRCSPISGHTSVYWYQQALGLGLQFLLWYDEGEERNRGNFPPRFSGRQFPNYSSELNVNALELEDSALYLCASSYNTGSGDYGYTFGSGTRLTVV.